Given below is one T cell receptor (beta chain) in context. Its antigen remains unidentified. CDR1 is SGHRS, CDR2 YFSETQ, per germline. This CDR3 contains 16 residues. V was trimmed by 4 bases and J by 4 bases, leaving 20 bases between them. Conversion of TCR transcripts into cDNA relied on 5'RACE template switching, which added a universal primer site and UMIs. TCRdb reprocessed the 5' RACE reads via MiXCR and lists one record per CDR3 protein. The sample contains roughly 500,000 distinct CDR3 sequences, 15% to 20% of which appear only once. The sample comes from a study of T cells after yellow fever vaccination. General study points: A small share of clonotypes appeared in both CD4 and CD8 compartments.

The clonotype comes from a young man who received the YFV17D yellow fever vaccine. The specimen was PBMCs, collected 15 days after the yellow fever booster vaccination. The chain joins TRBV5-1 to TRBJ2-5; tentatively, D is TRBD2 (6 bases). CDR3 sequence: CASSLGTPILGETQYF. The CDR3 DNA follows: TGCGCCAGCAGCCTCGGGACTCCTATCCTGGGAGAGACCCAGTACTTC.